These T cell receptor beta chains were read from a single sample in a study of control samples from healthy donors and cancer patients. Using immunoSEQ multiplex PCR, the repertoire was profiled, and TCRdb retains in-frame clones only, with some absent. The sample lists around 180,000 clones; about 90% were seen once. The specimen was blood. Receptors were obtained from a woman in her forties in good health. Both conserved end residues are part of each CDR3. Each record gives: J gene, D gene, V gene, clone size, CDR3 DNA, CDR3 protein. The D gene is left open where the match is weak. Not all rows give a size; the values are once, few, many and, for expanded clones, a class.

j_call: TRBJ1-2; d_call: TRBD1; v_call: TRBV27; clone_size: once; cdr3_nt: TGTGCCAGCAGTTTATATTCTGGGACAGGGAAGAATAATGGCTACACCTTC; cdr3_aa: CASSLYSGTGKNNGYTF
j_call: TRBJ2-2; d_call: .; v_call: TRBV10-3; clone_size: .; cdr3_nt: TGTGCCATCAGTGACCGGGCTACCGGGGAGCTGTTTTTT; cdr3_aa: CAISDRATGELFF
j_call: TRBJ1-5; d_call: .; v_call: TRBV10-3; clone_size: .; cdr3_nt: TGTGCCATCAGTGAGTCGAGGCAGGGCAATCAGCCCCAGCATTTT; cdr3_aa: CAISESRQGNQPQHF
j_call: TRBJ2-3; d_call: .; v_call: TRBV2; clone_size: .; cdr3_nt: TGTGCCAGCAAGATCCCCGGGCGTGTGCCCGGGGATACGCAGTATTTT; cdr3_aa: CASKIPGRVPGDTQYF
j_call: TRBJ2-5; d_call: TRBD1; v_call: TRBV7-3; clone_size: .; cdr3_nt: TGTGCCAGCAGCCCCCGGACAGGAAGGGAAGAGACCCAGTACTTC; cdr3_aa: CASSPRTGREETQYF
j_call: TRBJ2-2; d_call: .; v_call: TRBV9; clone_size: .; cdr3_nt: TGTGCCAGCAGCGTAGAGGGGAGCGGAACCGGGGAGCTGTTTTTT; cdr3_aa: CASSVEGSGTGELFF
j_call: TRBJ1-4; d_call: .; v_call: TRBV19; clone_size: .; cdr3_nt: TGTGCCAGTAGTATGACCAAACGAAATCTACCGAATGAAAAACTGTTTTTT; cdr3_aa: CASSMTKRNLPNEKLFF
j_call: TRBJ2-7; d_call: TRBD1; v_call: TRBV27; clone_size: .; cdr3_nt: TGTGCCAGCAGTTTAGGGGGACAGGTGAAAAGCTACGAGCAGTACTTC; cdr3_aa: CASSLGGQVKSYEQYF
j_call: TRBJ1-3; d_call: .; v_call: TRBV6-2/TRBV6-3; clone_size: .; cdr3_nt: TGTGCCAGCAGTTACGAACATACCTCTGGAAACACCATATATTTT; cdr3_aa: CASSYEHTSGNTIYF
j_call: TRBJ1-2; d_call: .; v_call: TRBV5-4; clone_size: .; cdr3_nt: TGTGCCAGCAGCTTGGGTCTGGGTCACTATGGCTACACCTTC; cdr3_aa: CASSLGLGHYGYTF
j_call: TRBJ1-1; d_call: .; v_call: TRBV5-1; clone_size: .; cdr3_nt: TGCGCCAGCAGCTTGGGCTCGGGACTAATGAACACTGAAGCTTTCTTT; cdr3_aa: CASSLGSGLMNTEAFF
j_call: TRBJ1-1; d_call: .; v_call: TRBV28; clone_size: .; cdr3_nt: TGTGCCAGCAGTGCACCGGGGGGGCGGAGTGAAGCTTTCTTT; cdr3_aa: CASSAPGGRSEAFF
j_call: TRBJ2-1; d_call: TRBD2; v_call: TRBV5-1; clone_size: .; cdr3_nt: TGCGCCAGCAGCCCGGCGGGAGCCCGGGATGAGCAGTTCTTC; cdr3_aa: CASSPAGARDEQFF
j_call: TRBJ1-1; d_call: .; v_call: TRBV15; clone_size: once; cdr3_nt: TGTGCCACCAGCAGAGATTGGGAGGGAGGCCTGAGGGCTTTCTTT; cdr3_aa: CATSRDWEGGLRAFF
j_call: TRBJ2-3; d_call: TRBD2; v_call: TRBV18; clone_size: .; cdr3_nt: TGTGCCAGCTCACCACAGCGGGGGGATGCAGATACGCAGTATTTT; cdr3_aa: CASSPQRGDADTQYF
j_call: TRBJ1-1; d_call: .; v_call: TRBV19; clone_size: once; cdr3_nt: TGTGCCAGTGCCTATGAGGGGTTTAAAGATGAAGCTTTCTTT; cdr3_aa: CASAYEGFKDEAFF
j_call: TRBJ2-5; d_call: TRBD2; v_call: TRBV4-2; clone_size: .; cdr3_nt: TGTGCCAGCAGCCAAGACCCTAGCGGGGGGCAAGGGGAGACCCAGTACTTC; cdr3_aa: CASSQDPSGGQGETQYF
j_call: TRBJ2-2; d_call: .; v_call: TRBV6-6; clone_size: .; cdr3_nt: TGTGCCAGCAGCCCCCCAGGGAACACCGGGGAGCTGTTTTTT; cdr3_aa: CASSPPGNTGELFF
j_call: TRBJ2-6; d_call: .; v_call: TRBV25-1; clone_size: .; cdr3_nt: TGTGCCAGCAGCCCCAGTAGGTCTGGGGCCAACGTCCTGACTTTC; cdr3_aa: CASSPSRSGANVLTF
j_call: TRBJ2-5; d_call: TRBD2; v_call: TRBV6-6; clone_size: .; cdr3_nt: TGTGCCAGCAGTTACGGGACTACCAGCCAAGAGACCCAGTACTTC; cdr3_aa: CASSYGTTSQETQYF
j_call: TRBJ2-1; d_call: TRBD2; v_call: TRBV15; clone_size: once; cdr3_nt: TGTGCCACCAGCACAGGACTAGCGGTGGGTGAGCAGTTCTTC; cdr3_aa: CATSTGLAVGEQFF
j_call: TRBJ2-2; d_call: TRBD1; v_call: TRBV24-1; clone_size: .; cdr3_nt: TGTGCCACCAGTGGGACAGGGGGCACCGGGGAGCTGTTTTTT; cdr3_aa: CATSGTGGTGELFF
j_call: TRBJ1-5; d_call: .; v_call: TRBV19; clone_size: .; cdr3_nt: TGTGCCAGTAACGTAGGGGTGCAGAGTCAGCCCCAGCATTTT; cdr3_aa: CASNVGVQSQPQHF
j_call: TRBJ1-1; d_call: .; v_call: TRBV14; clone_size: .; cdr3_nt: TGTGCCAGCAGCCAAGCGCAGTCCACTGAAGCTTTCTTT; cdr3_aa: CASSQAQSTEAFF
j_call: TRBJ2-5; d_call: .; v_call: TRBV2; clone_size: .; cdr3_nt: TGTGCCAGCACCCTACTTCCACCCACAGAGACCCAGTACTTC; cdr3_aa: CASTLLPPTETQYF
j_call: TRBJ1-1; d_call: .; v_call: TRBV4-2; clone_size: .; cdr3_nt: TGTGCCAGCAGCCATGGGGGGGGAGACACTGAAGCTTTCTTT; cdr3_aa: CASSHGGGDTEAFF
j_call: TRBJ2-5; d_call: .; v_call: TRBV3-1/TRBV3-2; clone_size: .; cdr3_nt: TGTGCCAGCAGCGATAGCTTGAGGGGCCAGTACTTC; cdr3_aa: CASSDSLRGQYF